This T cell receptor (beta chain) originates from a study of high-grade serous ovarian cancer treatment subgroups. The CDR3 length is 15 residues. Germline V gene sequence: CDR1 MDHEN, CDR2 SYDVKM. Between the trimmed V and J ends, which lost 5 bases and 0 bases, there was a span of 10 bases. Profiled with immunoSEQ multiplex PCR; TCRdb holds only in-frame clones, not every one. The sample yields under 30,000 clones, about 80% seen once. The tumor samples were collected prior to definitive surgery or chemotherapy. This clone appeared a single time. The chain carries TRBV28 and TRBJ2-2; D is tentatively TRBD1 or TRBD2 (5 bases each). The sample comprised tumor tissue. The TCR was taken from a human donor with high-grade serous ovarian cancer. CDR3 DNA sequence: TGTGCCAGCAGTGGACACGGGGCGAACACCGGGGAGCTGTTTTTT. This gives the protein CASSGHGANTGELFF. Together with reference TRBV28 and TRBJ2-2, the CDR3 gives the full variable domain: DVKVTQSSRYLVKRTGEKVFLECVQDMDHENMFWYRQDPGLGLRLIYFSYDVKMKEKGDIPEGYSVSREKKERFSLILESASTNQTSMYLCASSGHGANTGELFFGEGSRLTVL.